These 25 T cell receptor beta chains came from one sample sequenced in a study of PD-L1 blockade in urothelial cancer. This sample's time point: pretreatment peripheral blood. Repertoires were generated with immunoSEQ multiplex PCR, while TCRdb's copy carries only in-frame clones and drops some. The sample gives under 70,000 clones, approximately 78% of which show up once; 1.6% is in the top ten. The sample in question was PBMCs, obtained around atezolizumab (anti-PD-L1) treatment. The source of these receptors is a man aged 70-80 years with urothelial cancer.

This clone was detected a few times. The V gene is TRBV4-3, the J gene TRBJ2-1, with no clear D. This CDR3 has 13 residues. Germline V gene data show CDR1 as LGHNA and CDR2 as YSLEER. V lost 4 bases, J lost 5 bases, and 9 bases lay in between. The CDR3 nucleotides are TGCGCCAGCAGCCGAGGTCCTAACAATGAGCAGTTCTTC. Protein: CASSRGPNNEQFF.

The chain joins TRBV4-1 to TRBJ2-1; 12 positions agree with TRBD2. V shed 9 bases and J 2 bases; nucleotides not matched to a gene: 23. The CDR3 sequence is 21 residues long. Germline assignment: CDR1 MGHRA and CDR2 YSYEKL. CDR3: CASKPLALAGGLKGTYNEQFF. In DNA, the CDR3 is TGCGCCAGTAAACCCCTTGCACTAGCGGGAGGACTAAAAGGGACCTACAATGAGCAGTTCTTC.

In its sample, this clone was seen a few times. CDR3 sequence (DNA): TGTGCCATCATGTCCGGACTGGAACCCTACGAGCAGTACTTC. As protein: CAIMSGLEPYEQYF. V is TRBV10-3 and J is TRBJ2-7, with D possibly matching TRBD2 (5 bases). CDR3 size: 14 residues. The V gene lost 7 bases and the J gene lost 2 bases, with 15 bases spanning the gap. Germline V lookup: CDR1 ENHRY, CDR2 SYGVKD.

This chain joins TRBV4-3 and TRBJ2-2; D is unclear. V lost 0 bases, J lost 3 bases, and 8 bases lay in between. Germline V gene lookup returns CDR1 LGHNA and CDR2 YSLEER. The CDR3 covers 15 residues. CDR3 sequence: CASSQEPLDTGELFF. The CDR3 DNA sequence: TGCGCCAGCAGCCAAGAACCCTTAGACACCGGGGAGCTGTTTTTT.

The CDR3 protein is CASSLGGLAGGDTQYF. CDR3 DNA: TGTGCCAGCAGCTTAGGCGGACTAGCAGGAGGGGATACGCAGTATTTT. This chain links TRBV7-6 with TRBJ2-3, with 8 nucleotides matching TRBD2. J lost 6 bases, V lost 1 base, and 9 bases had no gene match. Germline loops: CDR1 SGHVS, CDR2 FNYEAQ. The CDR3 covers 16 residues.

The chain recombines TRBV18 with TRBJ1-2; 7 bases map to TRBD1. The CDR3 sequence is 13 residues long. Trimming at V came to 4 bases and at J to 5 bases, leaving 4 bases not matched to a gene. Germline lookup yields CDR1 KGHSH and CDR2 LQKENI. This CDR3 is CASSLQGRYGYTF. The CDR3 DNA sequence: TGTGCCAGCTCACTACAGGGGCGGTATGGCTACACCTTC.

The chain employs TRBV7-6 and TRBJ2-1, with 8 positions matching TRBD2. The germline CDR1 and CDR2 sequences are SGHVS and FNYEAQ. This CDR3 region has 15 residues. V gave up 6 bases and J gave up 9 bases; unmatched junction bases: 13. The CDR3 sequence: CASSITSGPRSEQFF. The DNA for the CDR3 is TGTGCCAGCAGTATCACTAGCGGACCCCGGAGTGAGCAGTTCTTC.

This clone was seen only a few times. The rearrangement links TRBV2 to TRBJ2-5, with 12 bases fitting TRBD2. With 5 bases clipped from V and 5 bases from J, the junction kept 9 bases outside the gene matches. This CDR3 has 16 amino acids. Germline CDR1 and CDR2: SNHLY and FYNNEI. The CDR3 coding sequence is TGTGCCAGCAGTAATCCGACTAGCGGGAGTATGGAGACCCAGTACTTC. It translates to CASSNPTSGSMETQYF.

The chain employs TRBV7-8 and TRBJ1-1; TRBD1 aligns across 7 bases. V shed 5 bases and J 1 base; nucleotides not matched to a gene: 10. Germline V gene data show CDR1 as SGHVS and CDR2 as FQNEAQ. The CDR3 contains 16 residues. CDR3: CASSTSRQGTNTEAFF. The CDR3 region has the DNA TGTGCCAGCAGCACTTCCCGACAGGGAACGAACACTGAAGCTTTCTTT.

The chain has TRBV4-3 and TRBJ2-7; the D gene is possibly TRBD2 (5 bases). Trimming removed 0 bases at V and 7 bases at J, with 13 bases between. Per germline, CDR1 LGHNA and CDR2 YSLEER. This CDR3 spans 14 amino acids. CDR3 sequence: CASSQDAAPGEQYF. The CDR3 bases are TGCGCCAGCAGCCAAGATGCGGCACCGGGGGAGCAGTACTTC.

The rearrangement uses TRBV15 and TRBJ2-2, with D tentatively TRBD1 (5 bases). V was trimmed by 5 bases and J by 6 bases, leaving 7 bases between them. The CDR3 extends over 12 amino acids. Germline CDR1 and CDR2: LNHNV and YYDKDF (reference sequence). For the CDR3, the DNA is TGTGCCACCAGCTCCAGGGCCGGGGAGCTGTTTTTT. It codes for CATSSRAGELFF.

The chain recombines TRBV27 with TRBJ2-7; the match to TRBD1 covers 7 bases. The CDR3 covers 14 residues. Germline V gives CDR1 MNHEY, CDR2 SMNVEV (reference sequence). V trimming: 5 bases; J trimming: 8 bases; junction bases outside the gene matches: 12. The CDR3 bases are TGTGCCAGCAGTCGGGACAGCCCTTTCAACAAGCAGTACTTC. Translated, it gives CASSRDSPFNKQYF.

This chain uses TRBV7-2 with TRBJ1-2; 7 bases are shared with TRBD1. The germline V gene encodes CDR1 SGHTA and CDR2 FQGNSA. Unmatched junction bases numbered 7, after V lost 5 bases and J lost 4 bases. There are 14 residues in the CDR3. For the CDR3, the DNA is TGTGCCAGCAGCGCTGGACAGGCCCCCTATGGCTACACCTTC. Its protein product is CASSAGQAPYGYTF.

V gene TRBV11-3 combines with J gene TRBJ2-1; tentative D call: TRBD2 (6 bases). The CDR3 runs to 13 residues. The germline V gene has CDR1 SGHNT and CDR2 YENEEA. Trimming took off 3 bases at V and 7 bases at J, with 10 bases between the two ends. The CDR3 protein is CASSLGGRNEQFF. Here the CDR3 DNA reads TGTGCCAGCAGCTTGGGGGGAAGGAATGAGCAGTTCTTC.

The CDR3 loop is CASLGARTGLLNEQFF. The CDR3 nucleotides are TGTGCCAGCCTGGGGGCCCGGACAGGACTCCTCAATGAGCAGTTCTTC. The chain joins TRBV2 to TRBJ2-1; 7 positions agree with TRBD1. From germline, CDR1 is SNHLY and CDR2 FYNNEI. This CDR3 spans 16 amino acids. The V segment lost 8 bases and the J segment 6 bases; nucleotides outside the gene matches: 16.

V usage is TRBV2 and J usage is TRBJ1-1; D is unresolved. The CDR3 contains 14 residues. CDR1 is SNHLY and CDR2 is FYNNEI in the germline V gene. V lost 3 bases and J 5 bases, leaving 13 bases between the germline ends. The CDR3 DNA follows: TGTGCCAGCAGTGATATCCCGCCCGGGACTGAAGCTTTCTTT. It encodes CASSDIPPGTEAFF.

The J gene is TRBJ2-5, the V gene TRBV6-1; possibly TRBD1 for D (6 bases). Trimming removed 0 bases from V and 5 bases from J, with 13 bases in between. This CDR3 has 15 amino acids. CDR1 MNHNS and CDR2 SASEGT come from the germline V gene. CDR3 DNA: TGTGCCAGCAGTGAAGCGCTCAGGGGACGGGAGACCCAGTACTTC. Translated: CASSEALRGRETQYF.

This clone was seen a handful of times. The rearrangement uses TRBV10-3 and TRBJ2-7; possible D gene TRBD2, 6 bases. Germline V CDR1 and CDR2: ENHRY, SYGVKD. CDR3 length: 12 residues. V was clipped by 6 bases and J by 10 bases, with 16 bases between them. This CDR3 is CAISAAGPLQYF. CDR3 DNA sequence: TGTGCCATCAGCGCGGCGGGGCCTCTACAGTACTTC.

This rearrangement joins TRBV5-1 to TRBJ2-2; TRBD1 is a possible D gene (6 bases). V lost 0 bases, J lost 0 bases, and 9 bases lay in between. There are 16 residues in the CDR3. Looked up from germline, CDR1 is SGHRS and CDR2 is YFSETQ. CDR3 residues: CASSLVQGTNTGELFF. CDR3 DNA: TGCGCCAGCAGCTTGGTGCAGGGGACGAACACCGGGGAGCTGTTTTTT.

The J gene is TRBJ2-2, the V gene TRBV7-2; no clear D. The CDR3 covers 14 residues. CDR1 is SGHTA and CDR2 is FQGNSA in the germline V gene. Deletions cut 2 bases from V and 3 bases from J, with 7 bases between. In DNA form, the CDR3 reads TGTGCCAGCAGCTTACTGCGCGACACCGGGGAGCTGTTTTTT. Translated, it gives CASSLLRDTGELFF.

This sequence joins TRBV13 and TRBJ2-7, with 7 bases aligning to TRBD1. CDR3 size: 14 residues. After removal of 5 bases from V and 6 bases from J, the junction contained 10 bases not matched to a gene. CDR1 PRHDT and CDR2 FYEKMQ come from the germline V gene (reference sequence). The CDR3 DNA sequence: TGTGCCAGCAGCACCGACAGGGTATCAGGCGAGCAGTACTTC. As protein: CASSTDRVSGEQYF.

This clone was counted only a few times. The chain recombines TRBV7-2 with TRBJ2-2; a weak D match, TRBD2 (5 bases). CDR3 length: 14 amino acids. Germline assignment: CDR1 SGHTA and CDR2 FQGNSA. The germline V and J ends were trimmed by 2 bases and 7 bases, with 11 bases remaining between them. The CDR3 loop reads CASSLPPAGGELFF. The CDR3 coding sequence is TGTGCCAGCAGCTTACCGCCCGCGGGCGGGGAGCTGTTTTTT.

The chain joins TRBV11-3 to TRBJ2-2; no reliable D call. The CDR3 loop spans 14 amino acids. Germline-derived CDR1 and CDR2 are SGHNT and YENEEA. Trimming took 2 bases from V and 8 from J, leaving 12 bases between them. The chain's CDR3 is CASSLLSGKGELFF. Here the CDR3 DNA reads TGTGCCAGCAGCTTATTATCCGGTAAAGGGGAGCTGTTTTTT.

The chain uses TRBV7-2 and TRBJ1-5, with D hard to call. The CDR3 is made up of 14 amino acids. The germline gives CDR1 SGHTA, CDR2 FQGNSA. V was trimmed by 1 base and J by 4 bases, leaving 8 bases between them. The CDR3 sequence is CASSLGHLNQPQHF. The CDR3 bases are TGTGCCAGCAGCTTAGGCCACCTAAATCAGCCCCAGCATTTT.

V gene TRBV11-3 combines with J gene TRBJ2-3, with TRBD2 matching over 8 bases. V was pared by 5 bases and J by 3 bases, with 7 bases of the junction left unmatched. Germline V gene sequence: CDR1 SGHNT, CDR2 YENEEA. This CDR3 is 15 amino acids long. The CDR3 region has the DNA TGTGCCAGCAGCGTCTCCGGGACTAGAACAGATACGCAGTATTTT. Translation: CASSVSGTRTDTQYF.